This T cell receptor (beta chain) derives from a study of blood T cells in healthy people across ages. Each individual donor underwent a draw of approximately 10 milliliters of peripheral blood. Each sample had at least 7 million PBMCs isolated. Samples each yielded at least 5 micrograms of total RNA. Sample-barcoded 5' priming and a J-beta primer mix drove a second PCR of 7 to 11 cycles. Unique molecular identifiers of 12 random nucleotides labeled each cDNA. A single record per CDR3 protein comes from TCRdb applying MiXCR to the 5' RACE reads. The top ten hold roughly 2.1% of the sample, which has 1.5 million to 2 million distinct CDR3 sequences, just under 50% seen once. The TCR sequence derives from a woman aged 35 to 49 in good health. The specimen was blood.

The CDR3 bases are TGCAGTGCCCCTAGCGGGGGGTTTATCTACAATGAGCAGTTCTTC. This translates into CSAPSGGFIYNEQFF. The chain recombines TRBV20-1 with TRBJ2-1; TRBD2 agrees at 11 bases. The CDR3 has 15 amino acids. Losses at the gene ends were 6 bases for V and 3 bases for J; bases not matched to a gene: 7. Germline V CDR1 and CDR2: DFQATT, SNEGSKA (reference sequence).